Below are 28 T cell receptor beta chains sequenced from a single sample in a study of blood T cell repertoires in COVID-19. Generated by immunoSEQ multiplex PCR, the TCRdb table keeps only in-frame clones and is missing some. In the table there are tens of thousands of clones, around 90% of which are singletons. The sequencing sample was made of peripheral blood. These receptors all stem from a woman of 80 years or more with acute or convalescent COVID-19.

The chain carries TRBV6-2 or TRBV6-3 and TRBJ1-5; TRBD1 matches at 7 bases. The ends lost 6 bases at V and 1 base at J; junction bases unmatched: 6. Germline V gene data show CDR1 as MNHEY and CDR2 as SVGEGT. The CDR3 spans 15 residues. CDR3: CASSLGQASNQPQHF. The CDR3 nucleotides are TGTGCCAGCAGCCTCGGACAGGCCAGCAATCAGCCCCAGCATTTT.

The chain joins TRBV6-2 or TRBV6-3 to TRBJ1-1; 8 nucleotides match TRBD1. J lost 4 bases, V lost 6 bases, and 7 bases had no gene match. Per the germline V gene, CDR1 is MNHEY and CDR2 is SVGEGT. The CDR3 sequence is 14 residues long. The CDR3 loop reads CASSLQTGATEAFF. The DNA of the CDR3 is TGTGCCAGCAGCCTCCAGACAGGGGCCACTGAAGCTTTCTTT.

V and J are TRBV29-1 and TRBJ2-3, with D unresolved. V gave up 3 bases and J gave up 5 bases, with 6 bases separating them. Germline V gene sequence: CDR1 SQVTM, CDR2 ANQGSEA. There are 11 residues in the CDR3. The CDR3 nucleotides are TGCAGCGTTGACAGGCAAGATACGCAGTATTTT. This encodes CSVDRQDTQYF.

The CDR3 bases are TGTGCCAGCAGTTACGCCTCGGGACAGGGGTTTGTCATCACTGAAGCTTTCTTT. It yields the protein CASSYASGQGFVITEAFF. This rearrangement joins TRBV6-2 or TRBV6-3 to TRBJ1-1; 10 nucleotides match TRBD1. The CDR3 spans 18 residues. The germline CDR1 and CDR2 sequences are MNHEY and SVGEGT. V shed 2 bases, J shed 4 bases, and the junction held 13 bases outside the gene matches.

CDR3 loop: CASSYPPRGYEQYF. The CDR3 DNA reads TGTGCCAGCAGCTACCCCCCCCGGGGCTACGAGCAGTACTTC. V and J are TRBV7-9 and TRBJ2-7, with D possibly matching TRBD2 (5 bases). V dropped 4 bases and J dropped 3 bases, with 13 bases sitting between them. Germline values: CDR1 SEHNR, CDR2 FQNEAQ (reference sequence). This CDR3 contains 14 residues.

This sequence joins TRBV19 and TRBJ1-2; 7 nucleotides match TRBD1. This CDR3 is built from 14 residues. Germline-derived CDR1 and CDR2 are LNHDA and SQIVND (reference sequence). The junction had 5 bases not matched to a gene; V was cut back by 4 bases and J by 3 bases. The CDR3 sequence: CASSTPGQDYGYTF. Here the CDR3 DNA reads TGTGCCAGTAGTACCCCAGGACAGGACTATGGCTACACCTTC.

To note about this clone: Its ends do not fully match the called genes, so a read error is possible. Other DNA sequences in the sample encode the same CDR3. The genes are TRBV18 and TRBJ1-2; 7 nucleotides agree with TRBD1. The germline CDR1 and CDR2 sequences are KGHSH and LQKENI. The CDR3 runs 15 residues. DNA for the CDR3: TGCGCCAGCTCACCACGGCAGGGGGATCTCTATGGCTACACCTTC. Translated: CASSPRQGDLYGYTF.

The chain uses TRBV5-1 and TRBJ2-7, with D perhaps matching TRBD2 (5 bases). CDR3 size: 13 residues. The germline V gene has CDR1 SGHRS and CDR2 YFSETQ. The V gene lost 0 bases and the J gene lost 2 bases, with 6 bases spanning the gap. CDR3 bases: TGCGCCAGCAGCTTGGGGAGGACCTACGAGCAGTACTTC. This codes for CASSLGRTYEQYF.

V and J are TRBV7-9 and TRBJ1-5; D not certain. The V and J ends lost 5 bases and 3 bases respectively, with 11 bases between them. This CDR3 spans 14 amino acids. Germline CDR1 SEHNR, CDR2 FQNEAQ (reference sequence). The CDR3 loop is CASSTTPFNQPQHF. In DNA form, the CDR3 reads TGTGCCAGCAGCACAACACCATTCAATCAGCCCCAGCATTTT.

The chain is built from TRBV19 and TRBJ1-5; 8 nucleotides match TRBD1. Germline V gene data show CDR1 as LNHDA and CDR2 as SQIVND (reference sequence). V lost 5 bases and J lost 6; bases outside the gene matches: 9. The CDR3 length is 15 residues. The CDR3 sequence is CASSDSTGGFQPQHF. DNA of the CDR3: TGTGCCAGTAGTGACTCAACAGGGGGATTTCAGCCCCAGCATTTT.

The chain links TRBV19 to TRBJ1-1, with D tentatively TRBD1 (5 bases). This CDR3 has 14 residues. Trimming pared 4 bases from V and 1 base from J, leaving 10 bases between. Germline lookup yields CDR1 LNHDA and CDR2 SQIVND (reference sequence). This chain's CDR3 is CASSTTTENTEAFF. The CDR3 coding sequence is TGTGCCAGTAGTACCACGACAGAGAACACTGAAGCTTTCTTT.

The chain uses TRBV9 and TRBJ2-1; 7 positions match TRBD1. Germline CDR1 reads SGDLS; CDR2 reads YYNGEE. The CDR3 totals 13 residues. The ends lost 0 bases at V and 9 bases at J; junction bases unmatched: 3. CDR3 sequence reads: CASSVVGGSEQFF. CDR3 sequence (DNA): TGTGCCAGCAGCGTAGTAGGGGGCAGTGAGCAGTTCTTC.

The chain joins TRBV7-2 to TRBJ2-5, with D maybe TRBD1 (7 bases). V was pared by 2 bases and J by 5 bases, with 12 bases between. Germline lookup yields CDR1 SGHTA and CDR2 FQGNSA. This CDR3 region has 14 residues. The DNA for the CDR3 is TGTGCCAGCAGCTTACAGACAGGGAGGGAGACCCAGTACTTC. Its protein product is CASSLQTGRETQYF.

This chain links TRBV5-4 with TRBJ1-1, with 7 bases lining up with TRBD1. CDR1 is SGHNT, CDR2 YYREEE, per germline (reference sequence). V lost 4 bases and J lost 4; bases outside the gene matches: 7. The CDR3 length is 14 residues. The CDR3 loop reads CASSNTGVGTEAFF. CDR3 in DNA: TGTGCCAGCAGCAATACAGGGGTGGGCACTGAAGCTTTCTTT.

CDR3 sequence: CASSPGQATQPQHF. The CDR3 region has the DNA TGTGCCAGCAGTCCAGGACAGGCCACTCAGCCCCAGCATTTT. The chain combines TRBV6-2 or TRBV6-3 with TRBJ1-5, with TRBD1 matching 7 bases. Germline assignment: CDR1 MNHEY and CDR2 SVGEGT. The junction had 7 bases not matched to a gene; V was cut back by 5 bases and J by 6 bases. The CDR3 consists of 14 residues.

The chain has TRBV19 and TRBJ1-3; no reliable D call. V was trimmed by 0 bases and J by 0 bases, leaving 3 bases between them. Germline V gene lookup returns CDR1 LNHDA and CDR2 SQIVND (reference sequence). The CDR3 is made up of 14 amino acids. The CDR3 protein is CASSIDSSGNTIYF. In nucleotides, the CDR3 is TGTGCCAGTAGTATAGACAGCTCTGGAAACACCATATATTTT.

This chain uses TRBV2 with TRBJ2-2, with 8 positions matching TRBD1. The length of the CDR3 is 13 residues. Trimming at V came to 6 bases and at J to 6 bases, leaving 3 bases not matched to a gene. Germline V gene lookup returns CDR1 SNHLY and CDR2 FYNNEI. The CDR3: CASSVQGAGELFF. DNA of the CDR3: TGTGCCAGCAGCGTACAGGGGGCCGGGGAGCTGTTTTTT. Combining the CDR3 with reference TRBV2 and TRBJ2-2 gives the whole variable domain EPEVTQTPSHQVTQMGQEVILRCVPISNHLYFYWYRQILGQKVEFLVSFYNNEISEKSEIFDDQFSVERPDGSNFTLKIRSTKLEDSAMYFCASSVQGAGELFFGEGSRLTVL.

This chain joins TRBV5-4 and TRBJ2-1; 10 bases align to TRBD2. Losses at the gene ends were 4 bases for V and 7 bases for J; bases not matched to a gene: 11. Germline loops: CDR1 SGHNT, CDR2 YYREEE (reference sequence). This CDR3 region has 16 residues. In DNA form, the CDR3 reads TGTGCCAGCAGCCCCCAGGGAGCGGGGGGGTGGAATGAGCAGTTCTTC. It codes for CASSPQGAGGWNEQFF.

This clone appeared a single time. The gene calls are TRBV27 and TRBJ2-2; 7 nucleotides match TRBD1. The CDR3 spans 12 residues. The germline gives CDR1 MNHEY, CDR2 SMNVEV (reference sequence). The junction had 2 bases not matched to a gene; V was cut back by 4 bases and J by 9 bases. The CDR3 DNA follows: TGTGCCAGCAGTTCGACAGGGAGGGAGCTGTTTTTT. As protein: CASSSTGRELFF.

The V and J genes are TRBV19 and TRBJ2-5; D is unresolved. Germline CDR1 and CDR2: LNHDA and SQIVND (reference sequence). V shed 5 bases and J shed 3 bases, with 16 bases lying between them. This CDR3 is built from 15 residues. The CDR3 loop reads CASSPLSRVEETQYF. Written as DNA, the CDR3 is TGTGCCAGTAGTCCCCTCTCCCGGGTTGAAGAGACCCAGTACTTC.

The gene calls are TRBV7-9 and TRBJ2-5; 11 bases match TRBD2. Germline CDR1 reads SEHNR; CDR2 reads FQNEAQ (reference sequence). There are 16 residues in the CDR3. Losses at the gene ends were 5 bases for V and 1 base for J; bases not matched to a gene: 6. The CDR3 coding sequence is TGTGCCAGCAGCCCTCTAGCGGGGGGCCGCCAAGAGACCCAGTACTTC. This codes for CASSPLAGGRQETQYF.

This clone has a single count. A read error may produce the germline difference seen at one junction end. This chain uses TRBV29-1 with TRBJ2-7; possibly TRBD2 for D (6 bases). This CDR3 comprises 14 residues. Germline V gene sequence: CDR1 SQVTM, CDR2 ANQGSEA. The CDR3 loop reads CSVTSGLETYKQYF. Written as DNA, the CDR3 is TGCAGCGTTACCTCGGGACTCGAGACCTACAAGCAGTACTTC.

This clone was recorded once. The CDR3 spells CASSPLETVYNEQFF. The CDR3 DNA sequence: TGTGCCAGCAGCCCGCTCGAGACAGTGTACAATGAGCAGTTCTTC. The genes are TRBV11-2 and TRBJ2-1; D possibly corresponds to TRBD1 (5 bases). V shed 5 bases and J shed 4 bases, with 15 bases lying between them. The CDR3 is made up of 15 amino acids. CDR1 is SGHAT, CDR2 FQNNGV, per germline.

The chain is built from TRBV6-1 and TRBJ1-2, with D unclear. The CDR3 length is 14 residues. Germline CDR1 and CDR2: MNHNS and SASEGT. Trimming took off 2 bases at V and 4 bases at J, with 11 bases between the two ends. This CDR3 is CASSESQLGYGYTF. The CDR3 bases are TGTGCCAGCAGTGAATCACAGCTCGGCTATGGCTACACCTTC.

The chain links TRBV6-5 to TRBJ2-1; possible D gene TRBD1, 6 bases. The V gene lost 10 bases and the J gene lost 1 base, with 17 bases spanning the gap. The germline V gene has CDR1 MNHEY and CDR2 SVGAGI. The CDR3 is 15 residues long. The CDR3 here is CAITQGSASYNEQFF. The CDR3 bases are TGTGCCATAACGCAGGGGTCAGCATCCTACAATGAGCAGTTCTTC.

This rearrangement joins TRBV7-8 to TRBJ2-7, with D tentatively TRBD2 (6 bases). V gave up 0 bases and J gave up 2 bases, with 8 bases separating them. Germline assignment: CDR1 SGHVS and CDR2 FQNEAQ. The CDR3 spans 14 residues. The CDR3 loop reads CASSLAGGPYEQYF. CDR3 DNA sequence: TGTGCCAGCAGCTTAGCGGGAGGCCCCTACGAGCAGTACTTC.

This clone occurred once. The J gene is TRBJ2-2, the V gene TRBV19; a possible D gene is TRBD1 (5 bases). The CDR3 is 16 residues long. V dropped 7 bases and J dropped 0 bases, with 15 bases sitting between them. CDR1 and CDR2 (germline): LNHDA, SQIVND (reference sequence). CDR3 region: CASTLGPGSNTGELFF. CDR3 nucleotide sequence: TGTGCCAGTACCCTAGGGCCAGGGTCGAACACCGGGGAGCTGTTTTTT.

The genes are TRBV4-3 and TRBJ2-5; 16 bases align to TRBD2. V trimming: 4 bases; J trimming: 5 bases; junction bases outside the gene matches: 4. Germline loops: CDR1 LGHNA, CDR2 YSLEER. The CDR3 contains 16 residues. CDR3: CASSPGLAGGQETQYF. DNA for the CDR3: TGCGCCAGCAGCCCGGGACTAGCGGGGGGGCAGGAGACCCAGTACTTC.